The source of this T cell receptor beta chain is a study of cytomegalovirus exposure and HLA in healthy donors. Despite likely unrecorded immune exposures, the donors were nominally healthy at the time of sampling. V was clipped by 5 bases and J by 3 bases; unmatched bases: 4. This CDR3 region has 14 residues. Germline V gene data show CDR1 as MNHEY and CDR2 as SMNVEV (reference sequence). PCR used 60 Vbeta primers and 13 Jbeta primers. The protocol was immunoSEQ multiplex PCR, while the TCRdb copy is restricted to in-frame clones and leaves out a portion. Here the sample spans about 190,000 clones, less than 85% being singletons. Notes on this clone: The antigen is undetermined.

Study-level results: The likely origin of a cluster of highly shared sequence variants was a sequencing artifact. A later analysis linked some 17,000 TCR beta sequences to HLA alleles at 0.05 false discovery rate. HLA restriction was apparent for most CMV-associated TCR beta chains in a later analysis.

The V gene is TRBV27, the J gene TRBJ2-3, with 8 bases matching TRBD2. Source material: PBMCs. The TCR originated in a man aged 25 to 40 in good health and CMV-seropositive. The CDR3 region is CASSRAGGTDTQYF. The CDR3 DNA reads as TGTGCCAGCAGTAGGGCGGGGGGAACAGATACGCAGTATTTT.